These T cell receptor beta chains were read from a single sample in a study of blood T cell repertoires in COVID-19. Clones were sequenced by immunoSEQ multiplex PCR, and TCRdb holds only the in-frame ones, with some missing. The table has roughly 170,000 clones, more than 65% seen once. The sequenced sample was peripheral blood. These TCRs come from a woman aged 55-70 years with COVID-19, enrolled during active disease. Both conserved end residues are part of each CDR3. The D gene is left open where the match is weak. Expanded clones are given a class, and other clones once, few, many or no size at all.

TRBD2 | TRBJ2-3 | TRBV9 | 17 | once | TGTGCCAGCAGCGTAGATGTGACGGGAGGGCCAGCGGATACGCAGTATTTT | CASSVDVTGGPADTQYF
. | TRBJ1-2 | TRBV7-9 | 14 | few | TGTGCCAGCAGCCGAACAGGAGAGTTTGACGGCTACACCTTC | CASSRTGEFDGYTF
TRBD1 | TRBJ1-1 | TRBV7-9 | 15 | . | TGTGCCAGCAGCCCCCCGACAGGGATGAACACTGAAGCTTTCTTT | CASSPPTGMNTEAFF
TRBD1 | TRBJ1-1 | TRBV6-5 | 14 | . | TGTGCCAGCAGGGGACAGGGTAGAAACACTGAAGCTTTCTTT | CASRGQGRNTEAFF
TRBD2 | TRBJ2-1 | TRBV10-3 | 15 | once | TGTGCCATCAGTGAGGGGAGCGGGGGGAACAATGAGCAGTTCTTC | CAISEGSGGNNEQFF
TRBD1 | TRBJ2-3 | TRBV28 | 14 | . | TGTGCCACCACGGACAGGGGGTTAACAGATACGCAGTATTTT | CATTDRGLTDTQYF
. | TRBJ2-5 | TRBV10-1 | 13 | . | TGCGCCAGCAGTGGTGGCGGGGAGGAGACCCAGTACTTC | CASSGGGEETQYF
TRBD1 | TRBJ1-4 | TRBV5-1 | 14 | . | TGCGCCAGCAGCGTGGGACAGGGAAATGAAAAACTGTTTTTT | CASSVGQGNEKLFF
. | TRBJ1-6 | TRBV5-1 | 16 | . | TGCGCCAGCAGTTCCTCTGGGGACGGGGGAACCTCACCCCTCCACTTT | CASSSSGDGGTSPLHF
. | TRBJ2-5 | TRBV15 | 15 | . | TGTGCCACCAGCAGAGAGAGGGGGAATTGGGAGACCCAGTACTTC | CATSRERGNWETQYF
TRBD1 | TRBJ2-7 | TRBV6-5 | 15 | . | TGTGCCAGCAGTTCCTCCTGGGACAGAAAATACGAGCAGTACTTC | CASSSSWDRKYEQYF
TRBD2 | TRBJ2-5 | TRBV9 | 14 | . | TGTGCCAGCAGCCCTCGGGGGGGCCAAGAGACCCAGTACTTC | CASSPRGGQETQYF
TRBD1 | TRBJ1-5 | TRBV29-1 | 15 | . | TGCAGCGTTGGGGCCGGGACAGGGGGCGGACAGCCCCAGCATTTT | CSVGAGTGGGQPQHF
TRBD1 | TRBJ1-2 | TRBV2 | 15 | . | TGTGCCAGCAGTCTCGACAGGGGGCGCCAGTATGGCTACACCTTC | CASSLDRGRQYGYTF
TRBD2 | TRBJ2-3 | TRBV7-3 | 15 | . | TGTGCCAGCAGCTTTGGACTAGCGGGAGTAGATACGCAGTATTTT | CASSFGLAGVDTQYF
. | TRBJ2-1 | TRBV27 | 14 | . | TGTGCCAGCAGTTTATCAACGGGTTTTAATGAGCAGTTCTTC | CASSLSTGFNEQFF
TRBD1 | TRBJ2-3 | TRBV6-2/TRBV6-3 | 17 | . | TGTGCCAGCAGCCCTAGGTGGGTGGGACAGCCTACAGATACGCAGTATTTT | CASSPRWVGQPTDTQYF
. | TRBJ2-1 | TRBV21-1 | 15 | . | TGTGCCAGCAGCAAAGTAGCGGGAGTCTATGGTGAGCAGTTCTTC | CASSKVAGVYGEQFF
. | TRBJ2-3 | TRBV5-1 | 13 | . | TGCGCCAGCTCGACTTCCAGCACAGATACGCAGTATTTT | CASSTSSTDTQYF
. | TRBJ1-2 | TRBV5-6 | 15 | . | TGTGCCAGCGGAGCTAACCTCGGGGTTAACTATGGCTACACTTTC | CASGANLGVNYGYTF
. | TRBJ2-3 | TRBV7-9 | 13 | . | TGTGCCAGCAGCTTAGTCCTCACAGATACGCAGTATTTT | CASSLVLTDTQYF
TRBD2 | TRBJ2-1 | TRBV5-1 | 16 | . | TGCGCCAGCAGCTCCCGGCTAGCGGGGTTATACAATGAGCAGTTCTTC | CASSSRLAGLYNEQFF
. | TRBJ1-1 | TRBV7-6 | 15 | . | TGTGCCAGCAGCTTCCTATTGGGACAAACAACTGAAGCTTTCTTT | CASSFLLGQTTEAFF
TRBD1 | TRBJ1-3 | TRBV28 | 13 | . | TGTGCCAGCAGTTTATACAGGGGGAACACCATATATTTT | CASSLYRGNTIYF
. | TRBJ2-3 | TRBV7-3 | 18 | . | TGTGCCAGCAGCTCCCAGACGGCGGACAGTTGGAGCACAGATACGCAGTATTTT | CASSSQTADSWSTDTQYF
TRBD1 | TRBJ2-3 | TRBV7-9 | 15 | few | TGTGCCAGCAGCTCAGGACAGGGGGGCACAGATACGCAGTATTTT | CASSSGQGGTDTQYF
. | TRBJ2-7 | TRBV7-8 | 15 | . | TGTGCCAGCAGCTTAGGTCCGGCCGCAGGCTACGAGCAGTACTTC | CASSLGPAAGYEQYF
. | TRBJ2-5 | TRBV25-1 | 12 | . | TGTGCCAGCAGTGATCTTTTAGAGACCCAGTACTTC | CASSDLLETQYF
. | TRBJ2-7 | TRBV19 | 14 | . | TGTGCCAGTAGTATAACAGGTACTTCCTACGAGCAGTACTTC | CASSITGTSYEQYF
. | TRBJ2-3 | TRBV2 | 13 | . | TGTGCCAGCAGGGCAGGTAGCACAGATACGCAGTATTTT | CASRAGSTDTQYF
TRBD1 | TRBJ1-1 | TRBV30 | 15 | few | TGTGCCTGGAGTGTGAAGACAGGGGGGCGCACTGAAGCTTTCTTT | CAWSVKTGGRTEAFF
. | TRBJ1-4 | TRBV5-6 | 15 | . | TGTGCCAGCAGCTGGACAAAAGCCCATGGTGAAAAACTGTTTTTT | CASSWTKAHGEKLFF
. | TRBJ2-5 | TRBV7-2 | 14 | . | TGTGCCAGCAGCCACAGGGATGGACAAGAGACCCAGTACTTC | CASSHRDGQETQYF
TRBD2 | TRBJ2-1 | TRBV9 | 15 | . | TGTGCCAGCAGCGTTCGAGCGGGGGGCCACAATGAGCAGTTCTTC | CASSVRAGGHNEQFF
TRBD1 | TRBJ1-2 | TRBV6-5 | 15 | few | TGTGCCAGCAGCCAAAAAGGGACAGGCGTCGCTGGCTACACCTTC | CASSQKGTGVAGYTF
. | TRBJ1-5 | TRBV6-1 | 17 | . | TGTGCCAGCAGTGAAGATCAGGCGAGGGTAAGCAATCAGCCCCAGCATTTT | CASSEDQARVSNQPQHF
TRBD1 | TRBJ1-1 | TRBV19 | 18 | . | TGTGCCAGTAGTACAAATCACGGGACAGGGGGCTATGGCACTGAAGCTTTCTTT | CASSTNHGTGGYGTEAFF
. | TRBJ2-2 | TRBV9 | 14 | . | TGTGCCAGCAGCTTATCCCTAGCCACCGGGGAGCTGTTTTTT | CASSLSLATGELFF
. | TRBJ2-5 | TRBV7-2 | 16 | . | TGTGCCAGCAGCTTAGGCCTCCGAGTAGCGGAAGAGACCCAGTACTTC | CASSLGLRVAEETQYF
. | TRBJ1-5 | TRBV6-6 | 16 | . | TGTGCCAGCAGTTACCTTTTGGGGGCACAAAATCAGCCCCAGCATTTT | CASSYLLGAQNQPQHF
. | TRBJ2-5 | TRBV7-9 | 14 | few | TGTGCCAGCAGCTTACAAGGTTCGGGAGAGACCCAGTACTTC | CASSLQGSGETQYF
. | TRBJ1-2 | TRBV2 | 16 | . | TGTGCCAGCAGTGAACGGCGGCAGGTCGGAGGCTATGGCTACACCTTC | CASSERRQVGGYGYTF
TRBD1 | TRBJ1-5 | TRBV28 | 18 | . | TGTGCCAGCAGTTCCGGGACAGGGGGCTTTGGGAGCAATCAGCCCCAGCATTTT | CASSSGTGGFGSNQPQHF
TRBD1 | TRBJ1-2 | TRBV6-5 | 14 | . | TGTGCCAGCAGCCCAGGACAGGCTAACTATGGCTACACCTTC | CASSPGQANYGYTF
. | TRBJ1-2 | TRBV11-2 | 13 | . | TGTGCCAGCAGCCCAAGCGGGGGTTTCGACTACACCTTC | CASSPSGGFDYTF
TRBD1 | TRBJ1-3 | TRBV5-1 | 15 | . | TGCGCCAGCAGCTTGGATGGACAGGGACGAAACACCATATATTTT | CASSLDGQGRNTIYF
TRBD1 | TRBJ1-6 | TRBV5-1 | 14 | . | TGCGCCACCTCCTGGGGACAGGGGAATTCACCCCTCCACTTT | CATSWGQGNSPLHF
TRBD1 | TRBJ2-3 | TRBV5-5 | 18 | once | TGTGCCAGCAGCTTGGAATGGGCGGGACAGGGGGCGCTGGATACGCAGTATTTT | CASSLEWAGQGALDTQYF
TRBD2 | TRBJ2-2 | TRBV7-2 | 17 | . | TGTGCCAGCAGTTTCCCTAGCGGGGGCCCGAACACCGGGGAGCTGTTTTTT | CASSFPSGGPNTGELFF
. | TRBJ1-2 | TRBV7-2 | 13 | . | TGTGCCAGCAGCTTAACCGGACAGAAGGGCTACACCTTC | CASSLTGQKGYTF